This T cell receptor beta chain was sequenced for a study of identical twins (dated by TCRdb to 2016 to 2017). About the investigation overall: The study deep-sequenced TCR alpha and beta repertoires from monozygotic twins, unrelated adults of various ages and cord blood to test whether fetal clonotypes persist. To rule out contamination, replicate twin experiments were performed at different times with different library preparation protocols. General conclusions and limits of the study: Invariant T cells such as MAIT and iNKT could partly confound zero-insertion analyses, although diverse VJ usage argued against such confounding for most clonotypes. In monozygotic twins, recombination models systematically underestimated out-of-frame TCR alpha sharing, but the models matched the sharing seen between unrelated individuals. The excess sharing between twins in beta out-of-frame sequences was weaker because fewer shared sequences reduced the signal-to-noise ratio. Compared with coincidental sharing between unrelated individuals, out-of-frame TCR alpha sequences shared between twins had an excess of sequences with low generation probability. Abundant cord blood beta clonotypes had fewer insertions, young adult naive repertoires showed a similar but weaker trend, and memory repertoires showed no such trend. Because the same donors could not be followed over many years, conclusions were based on cross-sectional statistical analysis.

All donors were healthy Caucasians. About this clonotype itself: The clone's antigen remains unknown. No base qualities exist here, and no much larger clone lies one base off it.

Trimming at the junction amounts to 2 bases on V and 1 base on J, and the germline ends lie 12 bases apart. CDR3 length: 16 amino acids, cysteine to phenylalanine. CDR3 DNA only is kept here, 48 bases in frame from base 1. Looking up the germline V gene (reference sequence) yields CDR1 LNHDA and CDR2 SQIVND. The library was built by means of 5' RACE. The listed sequencing device is Illumina HiSeq 2000. A universal primer binding site was introduced by template switching, and a unique molecular identifier was present in the final cDNA, enabling accurate counting of TCR cDNA molecules. Specific primers in the conserved constant-segment region were used to synthesize first-strand cDNA for the TCR alpha and beta chains. To control for contamination, every cDNA library carried two barcodes: a SMART-Mk sample barcode plus Illumina barcodes. TruSeq adapter sequences along with Illumina sample barcodes were introduced in two successive PCR steps. The TCR alpha and beta cDNA libraries were sequenced on the Illumina HiSeq platform using custom primers. The study's processing was this. MiGEC processed the raw reads to extract unique molecular identifiers, while MiXCR was used to determine the CDR3 positions. For each individual, recombination models were inferred using an EM algorithm with the repgenHMM and IGoR tools. Shared clonotype analysis was performed with the tcR package in R, normalizing sharing by the product of cloneset sizes. To study raw recombination free of thymic and clonal selection effects, out-of-frame nonproductive sequences were analyzed. TCRdb cleaned the public reads at Q25 with fastp, built clones with MiXCR and kept in-frame beta chains. Each CDR3 protein appears once, grouped with its most common genes and DNA. Here the V and J calls rest on TCRdb's processing, not on the authors' analysis. This sample gives 1.5 million to 2 million distinct CDR3 sequences in total; under 35% of them show up just once. 0.25% to 0.3% of the sample is held by the ten biggest clonotypes.

The source of this sequence is a newborn girl in good health. The sample comprised cord blood. The chain is assembled from TRBV19 and TRBJ2-4; no D gene is confidently identified. This receptor has the CDR3 CASSIQTGSAKNIQYF. The DNA reads as follows: TGTGCCAGTAGTATACAGACCGGAAGCGCCAAAAACATTCAGTACTTC.